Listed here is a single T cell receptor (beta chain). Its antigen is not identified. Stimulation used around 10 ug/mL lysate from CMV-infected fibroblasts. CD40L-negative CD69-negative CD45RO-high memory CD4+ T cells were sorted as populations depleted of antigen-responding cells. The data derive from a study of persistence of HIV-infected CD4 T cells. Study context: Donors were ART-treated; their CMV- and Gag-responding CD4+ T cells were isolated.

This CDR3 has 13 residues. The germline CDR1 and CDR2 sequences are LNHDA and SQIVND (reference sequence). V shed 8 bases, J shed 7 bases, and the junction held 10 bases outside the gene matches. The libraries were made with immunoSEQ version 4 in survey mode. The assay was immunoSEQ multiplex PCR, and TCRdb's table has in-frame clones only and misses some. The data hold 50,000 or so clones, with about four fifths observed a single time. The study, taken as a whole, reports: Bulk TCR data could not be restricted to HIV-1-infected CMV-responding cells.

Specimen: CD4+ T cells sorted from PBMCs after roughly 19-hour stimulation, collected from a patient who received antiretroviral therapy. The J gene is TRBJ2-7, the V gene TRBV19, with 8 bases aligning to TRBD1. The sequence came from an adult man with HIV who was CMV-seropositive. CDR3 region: CASGGQAGWEQYF. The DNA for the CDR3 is TGTGCCAGTGGGGGACAGGCCGGCTGGGAGCAGTACTTC.